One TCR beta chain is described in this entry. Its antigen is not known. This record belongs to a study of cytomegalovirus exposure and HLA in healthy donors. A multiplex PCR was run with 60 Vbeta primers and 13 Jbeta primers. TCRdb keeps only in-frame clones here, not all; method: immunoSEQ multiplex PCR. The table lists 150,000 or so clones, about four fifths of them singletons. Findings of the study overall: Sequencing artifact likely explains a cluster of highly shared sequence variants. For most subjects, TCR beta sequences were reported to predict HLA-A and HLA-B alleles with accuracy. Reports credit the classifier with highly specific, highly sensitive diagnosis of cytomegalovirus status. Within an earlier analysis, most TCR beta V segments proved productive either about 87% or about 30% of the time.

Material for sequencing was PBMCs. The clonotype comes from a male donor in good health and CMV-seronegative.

The CDR3 reads CASSTPRDYGYTF. CDR3 DNA sequence: TGTGCCAGCAGTACCCCCAGGGACTATGGCTACACCTTC. The gene calls are TRBV6-5 and TRBJ1-2; D is perhaps TRBD1 (5 bases). The CDR3 is made up of 13 amino acids. V gave up 5 bases and J gave up 3 bases, with 10 bases separating them. The germline V gene encodes CDR1 MNHEY and CDR2 SVGAGI.